This TCR beta chain derives from a study of blood T cell repertoires in COVID-19. Across the whole study: Nucleic acid was either cDNA or gDNA, and it came from T cells, B-cell-depleted T cells, or PBMCs.

Produced via immunoSEQ multiplex PCR; TCRdb's table is partial and in-frame only. The sample yields approximately 240,000 clones, around 90% seen once. The CDR3 length is 13 residues. Trimming removed 3 bases from V and 5 bases from J, with 10 bases in between. Per the germline V gene, CDR1 is SGHNT and CDR2 is YENEEA. The receptor was derived from a man aged 30 to 45 with COVID-19, enrolled during active disease. Sequenced sample: peripheral blood. The chain links TRBV11-3 to TRBJ2-5; tentative D call: TRBD2 (5 bases). CDR3 loop: CASSFDREETQYF. The CDR3 DNA reads TGTGCCAGCAGCTTCGATAGGGAGGAGACCCAGTACTTC.